This T cell receptor beta chain was documented in a study of blood T cell repertoires in COVID-19. At the level of the study: Collection of acute and convalescent COVID-19 samples took place in the United States, Italy and Spain.

A note on this clone: Its ends do not fully match the called genes, so a read error is possible. Other DNA sequences from this sample encode an identical CDR3 as well.

This CDR3 comprises 15 residues. Looked up from germline, CDR1 is LNHDA and CDR2 is SQIVND (reference sequence). Profiling relied on immunoSEQ multiplex PCR, and the TCRdb table lists in-frame clones only, not all of them. The repertoire includes tens of thousands of clones, around nine tenths of them detected once, and roughly 20% sits in the top ten. Sequencing was carried out using peripheral blood. This sequence was found in a woman of 80 years or more with acute or convalescent COVID-19. This sequence joins TRBV19 and TRBJ2-2; possibly TRBD1 for D (6 bases). CDR3 nucleotides: TGTGCCAGTAGTAACGGACAGTCGAACACCGGAGAGCTGTTTTTT. It translates to CASSNGQSNTGELFF.